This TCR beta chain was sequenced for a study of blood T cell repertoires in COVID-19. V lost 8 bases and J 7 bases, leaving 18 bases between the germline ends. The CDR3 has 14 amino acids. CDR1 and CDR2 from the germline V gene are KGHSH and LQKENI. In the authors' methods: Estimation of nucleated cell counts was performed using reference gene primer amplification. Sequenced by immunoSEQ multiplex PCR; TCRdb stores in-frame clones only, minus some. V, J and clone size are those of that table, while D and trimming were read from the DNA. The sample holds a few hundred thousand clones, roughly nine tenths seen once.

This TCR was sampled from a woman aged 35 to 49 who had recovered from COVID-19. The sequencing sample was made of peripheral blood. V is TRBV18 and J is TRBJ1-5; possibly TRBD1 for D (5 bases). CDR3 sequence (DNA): TGTGCCAGCCCAGGACAACCGGGGGACCAGCCCCAGCATTTT. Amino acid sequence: CASPGQPGDQPQHF.